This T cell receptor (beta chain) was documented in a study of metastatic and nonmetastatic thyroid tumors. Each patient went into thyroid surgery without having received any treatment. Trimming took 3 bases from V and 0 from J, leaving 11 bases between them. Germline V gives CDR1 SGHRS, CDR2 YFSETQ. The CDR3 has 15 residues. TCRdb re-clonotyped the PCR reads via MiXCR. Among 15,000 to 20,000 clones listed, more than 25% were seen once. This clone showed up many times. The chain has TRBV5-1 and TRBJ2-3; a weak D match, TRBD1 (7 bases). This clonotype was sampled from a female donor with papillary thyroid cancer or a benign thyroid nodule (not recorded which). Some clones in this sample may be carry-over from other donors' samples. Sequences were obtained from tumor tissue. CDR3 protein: CASSSQGTSTDTQYF. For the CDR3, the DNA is TGCGCCAGCAGCTCACAGGGGACTAGCACAGATACGCAGTATTTT. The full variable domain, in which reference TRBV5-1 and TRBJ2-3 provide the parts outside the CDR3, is KAGVTQTPRYLIKTRGQQVTLSCSPISGHRSVSWYQQTPGQGLQFLFEYFSETQRNKGNFPGRFSGRQFSNSRSEMNVSTLELGDSALYLCASSSQGTSTDTQYFGPGTRLTVL.